These 10 T cell receptor beta chains share one sample of origin, sequenced in a study of cytomegalovirus exposure and HLA in healthy donors. A multiplex PCR was run with 60 Vbeta primers and 13 Jbeta primers. Profiled with immunoSEQ multiplex PCR; TCRdb holds only in-frame clones, not every one. Among 140,000 to 150,000 clones, approximately 80% were seen once, and the ten largest hold around 8.8%. Sequenced: PBMCs. All receptors derive from a woman aged 60-75 years in good health and CMV-seropositive.

The chain is built from TRBV6-5 and TRBJ2-3; D is unclear. Germline loops: CDR1 MNHEY, CDR2 SVGAGI. Trimming took off 6 bases at V and 1 base at J, with 14 bases between the two ends. The CDR3 is made up of 15 amino acids. The CDR3 region is CASRETPSGTDTQYF. CDR3 coding DNA: TGTGCCAGCAGAGAGACACCTTCGGGCACAGATACGCAGTATTTT.

This clone was found once. The V and J genes are TRBV19 and TRBJ2-3; D ambiguous. Germline assignment: CDR1 LNHDA and CDR2 SQIVND (reference sequence). CDR3 length equals 17 residues. V was pared by 6 bases and J by 2 bases, with 21 bases between. CDR3 nucleotide sequence: TGTGCCAGTAGCATAACCATACGGGTCCCGGACACAGATACGCAGTATTTT. Translation gives CASSITIRVPDTDTQYF.

This chain links TRBV6-1 with TRBJ2-7; TRBD2 is a possible D gene (5 bases). Germline V gene sequence: CDR1 MNHNS, CDR2 SASEGT. This CDR3 is 11 amino acids long. Trimming stripped 7 bases from V and 9 bases from J, with 13 bases between. CDR3 amino acids: CASMRNGGQYF. For the CDR3, the DNA is TGTGCCAGCATGAGAAACGGAGGGCAGTACTTC.

The V and J genes are TRBV2 and TRBJ2-4, with TRBD1 matching 10 bases. In germline, CDR1 is SNHLY, CDR2 FYNNEI. The CDR3 consists of 14 residues. V lost 9 bases to trimming and J lost 3 bases; unmatched junction nucleotides: 5. In DNA form, the CDR3 reads TGTGCCAGAGGGACAGGGGATGGCAAAAACATTCAGTACTTC. Its protein product is CARGTGDGKNIQYF.

The V call is TRBV9, the J call TRBJ1-5; no firm D call. The V end lost 0 bases, the J end lost 0 bases, and 7 bases lay between the germline ends. CDR1 SGDLS and CDR2 YYNGEE come from the germline V gene. The CDR3 loop spans 15 amino acids. The CDR3 reads CASSVEATSNQPQHF. CDR3 nucleotides: TGTGCCAGCAGCGTAGAAGCCACTAGCAATCAGCCCCAGCATTTT. Full variable domain (remainder filled in from reference TRBV9 and TRBJ1-5): DSGVTQTPKHLITATGQRVTLRCSPRSGDLSVYWYQQSLDQGLQFLIQYYNGEERAKGNILERFSAQQFPDLHSELNLSSLELGDSALYFCASSVEATSNQPQHFGDGTRLSIL.

The chain carries TRBV28 and TRBJ2-3; 13 nucleotides match TRBD2. Germline-derived CDR1 and CDR2 are MDHEN and SYDVKM. With V trimmed by 5 bases and J by 4 bases, 6 bases remained unmatched. This CDR3 has 16 amino acids. CDR3 amino acids: CASSPRTSGSSDTQYF. The CDR3, as DNA: TGTGCCAGCAGTCCTAGGACTAGCGGGAGCTCAGATACGCAGTATTTT. The full variable domain, its missing parts supplied by reference TRBV28 and TRBJ2-3, is DVKVTQSSRYLVKRTGEKVFLECVQDMDHENMFWYRQDPGLGLRLIYFSYDVKMKEKGDIPEGYSVSREKKERFSLILESASTNQTSMYLCASSPRTSGSSDTQYFGPGTRLTVL.

This chain joins TRBV2 and TRBJ2-7, with a weak D call TRBD2 (5 bases). With 3 bases removed from V and 5 bases from J, the gap between germline ends came to 11 bases. The CDR3 contains 13 residues. The germline V gene encodes CDR1 SNHLY and CDR2 FYNNEI. CDR3 in DNA: TGTGCCAGCAGTGACGGCGGGCCCCACGAGCAGTACTTC. The encoded protein is CASSDGGPHEQYF.

For the CDR3, the DNA is TGTGCCAGCAGCCATGGACTAGCGGTCTCCTACGAGCAGTACTTC. It specifies CASSHGLAVSYEQYF. The chain joins TRBV4-2 to TRBJ2-7; 10 nucleotides match TRBD2. Germline V lookup: CDR1 LGHNA, CDR2 YNFKEQ. J gave up 0 bases and V 3 bases, and 2 bases lay outside the gene matches. CDR3 length: 15 amino acids.

The chain has TRBV2 and TRBJ1-5, with TRBD1 matching 9 bases. CDR1 is SNHLY, CDR2 FYNNEI, per germline. Trimming removed 6 bases from V and 5 bases from J; junction bases left unmatched: 8. This CDR3 is built from 15 residues. The DNA of the CDR3 is TGTGCCAGCAGACCGACAGGGGGGCGCCATCAGCCCCAGCATTTT. Its protein is CASRPTGGRHQPQHF. Drawing the rest from reference TRBV2 and TRBJ1-5, the complete variable domain is EPEVTQTPSHQVTQMGQEVILRCVPISNHLYFYWYRQILGQKVEFLVSFYNNEISEKSEIFDDQFSVERPDGSNFTLKIRSTKLEDSAMYFCASRPTGGRHQPQHFGDGTRLSIL.

This clone was counted a few times. The gene calls are TRBV27 and TRBJ1-2, with D maybe TRBD1 (6 bases). Germline loops: CDR1 MNHEY, CDR2 SMNVEV (reference sequence). Trimming stripped 0 bases from V and 4 bases from J, with 6 bases between. CDR3 length: 13 amino acids. The CDR3 DNA follows: TGTGCCAGCAGTTTATCAGGGGGCTATGGCTACACCTTC. It codes for CASSLSGGYGYTF.